The subject of this entry is one TCR beta chain. Trimming shortened V by 6 bases and J by 6 bases, and 16 bases separated the two germline ends. The CDR3 spans 14 residues. Looked up from germline, CDR1 is LNHDA and CDR2 is SQIVND (reference sequence). Original analysis: Researchers report that nucleated cell counts were estimated from reference gene primer amplification. TCRdb keeps only in-frame clones here, not all; method: immunoSEQ multiplex PCR. The V and J calls and clone size are taken from that table; D and trimming were inferred from the DNA. This table has around 200,000 clones, about 88% appearing once. The data are from a study of blood T cell repertoires in COVID-19. Study overall: The study drew acute and convalescent COVID-19 samples from the United States, Italy and Spain. Nucleic acid was either cDNA or gDNA, and it came from T cells, B-cell-depleted T cells, or PBMCs.

Sequencing used peripheral blood. The TCR comes from an elderly woman with acute or convalescent COVID-19. The chain employs TRBV19 and TRBJ2-3, with D possibly TRBD2 on 6 matching bases. This CDR3 is CASRTRGAADTQYF. CDR3 DNA sequence: TGTGCCAGTAGAACGCGGGGAGCGGCGGATACGCAGTATTTT.